This TCR beta chain came from a study of CD8 T cells in Susac syndrome. Trimming took off 6 bases at V and 1 base at J, with 15 bases between the two ends. CDR1 is SGHNT and CDR2 is YYREEE in the germline V gene (reference sequence). The CDR3 sequence is 15 residues long. The sequenced target, TCR beta, came from blood CD8+ and CD4+ T cells. Relapsing-remitting disease, either stable or active, was present in the treatment-naive patients who were the multiple sclerosis controls. The CD8+ and CD4+ T cells were isolated magnetically using a negative isolation approach, whereas the TEMRA cells were enriched by FACS. Random hexamers were used to reverse transcribe the RNA input (about 0.5 to 1 ug). The amplification used immunoSEQ multiplex PCR on TCR beta CDR3; it spanned 54 Vbeta and 13 Jbeta. MiXCR, run by TCRdb on the immunoSEQ multiplex PCR reads, gives a single entry per CDR3 protein. The table records 300,000 or so distinct CDR3 sequences, 92% of them present only once.

The chain carries TRBV5-4 and TRBJ2-3; D is possibly TRBD1 or TRBD2 (7 bases each). Sequenced material: CD4+ T cells from PBMCs. This TCR derives from a human donor with multiple sclerosis. The CDR3, as DNA: TGTGCCAGCACCCCGCAGGGGGGGGGCACAGATACGCAGTATTTT. Encoded protein: CASTPQGGGTDTQYF.